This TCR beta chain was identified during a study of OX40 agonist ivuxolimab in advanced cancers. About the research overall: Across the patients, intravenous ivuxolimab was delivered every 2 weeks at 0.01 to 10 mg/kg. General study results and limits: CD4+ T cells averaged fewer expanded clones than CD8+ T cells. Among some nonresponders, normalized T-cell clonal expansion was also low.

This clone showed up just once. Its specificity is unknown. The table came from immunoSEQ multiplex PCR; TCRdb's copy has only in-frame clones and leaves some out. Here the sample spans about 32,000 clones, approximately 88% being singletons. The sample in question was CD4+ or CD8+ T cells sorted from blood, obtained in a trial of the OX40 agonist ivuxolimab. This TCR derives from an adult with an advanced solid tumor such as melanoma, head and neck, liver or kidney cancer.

The CDR3 DNA reads as TGTGCCAGCAGCGTAGGGGGGGCTGGTGGCTACACCTTC. Protein product: CASSVGGAGGYTF. V is TRBV9 and J is TRBJ1-2; D is perhaps TRBD1 (6 bases). This CDR3 spans 13 amino acids. CDR1 is SGDLS and CDR2 is YYNGEE in the germline V gene. Trimming removed 0 bases from V and 7 bases from J, with 10 bases in between.